The 12 T cell receptor beta chains in this list originate from one sample, sequenced in a study of early T cells in non-severe SARS-CoV-2 infection. TCRdb used MiXCR to reprocess the 5' RACE reads, holding one entry per CDR3 protein. The sample yields approximately 37,000 distinct CDR3 sequences, about 5.2% seen once. The starting material was whole blood, obtained at baseline. The source of these receptors is an adult who was a healthcare worker with PCR-confirmed SARS-CoV-2 infection or an uninfected control (not recorded which).

This clonotype was found many times. This chain joins TRBV18 and TRBJ1-1; D unresolved. V lost 0 bases and J lost 1, with 15 bases in between. This CDR3 contains 17 residues. Germline V gives CDR1 KGHSH, CDR2 LQKENI. In nucleotides, the CDR3 is TGTGCCAGCTCACCACCGATTAAGAGAGCGGGGAACACTGAAGCTTTCTTT. It translates to CASSPPIKRAGNTEAFF.

This clonotype was seen many times. The J gene is TRBJ2-1, the V gene TRBV6-5; TRBD2 aligns across 7 bases. Trimming took 7 bases from V and 8 from J; bases not matched to a gene: 8. Germline CDR1 MNHEY, CDR2 SVGAGI. This CDR3 comprises 13 residues. DNA of the CDR3: TGTGCCAGCACAAAACGCGGGGGACATGAGCAGTTCTTC. Translation gives CASTKRGGHEQFF.

This clonotype occurred many times. The V gene is TRBV11-2, the J gene TRBJ2-5, with TRBD1 identical over 8 bases. The CDR3 is 14 amino acids. Germline V gives CDR1 SGHAT, CDR2 FQNNGV. J lost 7 bases, V lost 3 bases, and 7 bases had no gene match. CDR3 sequence reads: CASSLAGGAGTQYF. In nucleotides, the CDR3 is TGTGCCAGCAGCTTGGCAGGGGGCGCGGGGACCCAGTACTTC.

This clonotype was recorded at least ten times. V gene TRBV20-1 combines with J gene TRBJ2-1; no clear D. Per the germline V gene, CDR1 is DFQATT and CDR2 is SNEGSKA (reference sequence). The CDR3 consists of 12 residues. V lost 1 base, J lost 3 bases, and 4 bases lay in between. The CDR3 DNA reads TGCAGTGCTAGAGGTAGCTACAATGAGCAGTTCTTC. Amino acids: CSARGSYNEQFF.

This clonotype was seen ten or more times. This chain connects TRBV5-1 to TRBJ2-5, with no clear D. Germline V lookup: CDR1 SGHRS, CDR2 YFSETQ. V was cut by 5 bases and J by 0 bases, with 17 bases left in between. The CDR3 runs to 16 residues. Here the CDR3 DNA reads TGCGCCAGCAGTGACCCGGCCAGGCTGTACCAAGAGACCCAGTACTTC. It specifies CASSDPARLYQETQYF. Full variable domain (remainder filled in from reference TRBV5-1 and TRBJ2-5): KAGVTQTPRYLIKTRGQQVTLSCSPISGHRSVSWYQQTPGQGLQFLFEYFSETQRNKGNFPGRFSGRQFSNSRSEMNVSTLELGDSALYLCASSDPARLYQETQYFGPGTRLLVL.

The J gene is TRBJ2-5, the V gene TRBV25-1; D not resolved. The germline CDR1 and CDR2 sequences are MGHDK and SYGVNS. V lost 8 bases and J 1 base, leaving 11 bases between the germline ends. The CDR3 runs to 13 residues. In DNA, the CDR3 is TGTGCCAGCGCGGACCGGGTCCAAGAGACCCAGTACTTC. This gives the protein CASADRVQETQYF.

This rearrangement joins TRBV29-1 to TRBJ2-5; D call uncertain. V lost 0 bases and J 4 bases, leaving 6 bases between the germline ends. CDR3 length: 12 residues. The germline V gene has CDR1 SQVTM and CDR2 ANQGSEA. The CDR3 nucleotides read TGCAGCGTTGAAGAGCGTCGAGAGACCCAGTACTTC. Its protein is CSVEERRETQYF. The full variable domain, its missing parts supplied by reference TRBV29-1 and TRBJ2-5, is SAVISQKPSRDICQRGTSLTIQCQVDSQVTMMFWYRQQPGQSLTLIATANQGSEATYESGFVIDKFPISRPNLTFSTLTVSNMSPEDSSIYLCSVEERRETQYFGPGTRLLVL.

At least ten counts were recorded for this clonotype. CDR3 bases: TGTGCCAGCAGTCGAACCCAGGACAGGGTTGAATCTGGCTACACCTTC. As protein: CASSRTQDRVESGYTF. The chain recombines TRBV6-6 with TRBJ1-2; 8 bases align to TRBD1. With V trimmed by 5 bases and J by 7 bases, 15 bases remained unmatched. CDR1 is MNHNY and CDR2 is SVGAGI in the germline V gene (reference sequence). The CDR3 runs 16 residues.

By its share, this clonotype is medium-sized (0.01 to 0.1%). The V call is TRBV13, the J call TRBJ2-7; D ambiguous. Per germline, CDR1 PRHDT and CDR2 FYEKMQ (reference sequence). This CDR3 has 14 residues. V was shortened by 3 bases and J by 2 bases, with 11 bases between the two germline ends. CDR3 sequence: CASSFLGPTYEQYF. CDR3 bases: TGTGCCAGCAGCTTCCTCGGTCCCACCTACGAGCAGTACTTC.

The sample holds many counts of this clonotype. The chain has TRBV20-1 and TRBJ2-1, with D maybe TRBD2 (5 bases). The germline gives CDR1 DFQATT, CDR2 SNEGSKA (reference sequence). There are 13 residues in the CDR3. V gave up 3 bases and J gave up 3 bases, with 9 bases separating them. CDR3 protein: CSASSVLYNEQFF. The CDR3 nucleotides read TGCAGTGCTAGTAGCGTACTCTACAATGAGCAGTTCTTC.

At least ten counts were recorded for this clonotype. V usage is TRBV27 and J usage is TRBJ2-7; D gene ambiguous. CDR1 MNHEY and CDR2 SMNVEV come from the germline V gene (reference sequence). There are 15 residues in the CDR3. The V gene lost 5 bases and the J gene lost 1 base, with 15 bases spanning the gap. The CDR3 loop is CASSQDARVSYEQYF. Written as DNA, the CDR3 is TGTGCCAGCAGTCAGGACGCACGAGTTTCCTACGAGCAGTACTTC.

This clonotype showed up many times. This chain connects TRBV20-1 to TRBJ2-2, with no clear D. Trimming shortened V by 6 bases and J by 3 bases, and 14 bases separated the two germline ends. This CDR3 has 14 amino acids. Germline values: CDR1 DFQATT, CDR2 SNEGSKA (reference sequence). The DNA of the CDR3 is TGCAGTGCCCCGAGGCCAGCCGACACCGGGGAGCTGTTTTTT. Encoded protein: CSAPRPADTGELFF.